The present TCR beta chain was sequenced within a study of blood T cells in healthy people across ages. Findings and limits, study-wide: Expanded clonotype shifts may have been confounded, as the donors had an unknown CMV status.

Together with a sample-barcoded 5' primer, a J-beta primer mix was included in a second PCR lasting roughly 6 to 12 cycles. TCRdb passed the 5' RACE reads through MiXCR, listing each CDR3 protein once. This sample has 1.5 million or so distinct CDR3 sequences; 42% occur once, and the top ten carry roughly 7.7%. Turning to this clonotype: What it binds is unknown. The junction differs from germline at one of its ends, possibly a read error.

The sample taken for sequencing was blood. The source is a woman aged 18-30 years in good health.

CDR3 protein: CAVSAGLAGDEQYF. The CDR3 DNA is TGTGCCGTCAGTGCCGGACTAGCGGGAGACGAGCAGTACTTC. This chain links TRBV10-3 with TRBJ2-5; 13 positions match TRBD2. The tail of the sequence fits TRBJ2-7 better, so the J call may be wrong. This CDR3 has 14 amino acids. CDR1 is ENHRY and CDR2 is SYGVKD in the germline V gene.